The 2 T cell receptor beta chains in this list originate from one sample, sequenced in a study of tumor-infiltrating lymphocytes in oesophageal squamous cell carcinoma. TCRdb processed the PCR reads anew with MiXCR; each CDR3 protein has one entry. The data contain about 14,000 distinct CDR3 sequences, roughly half of them seen just once; the ten biggest clones take up 12% to 15%. The sequenced sample consisted of blood. The receptors come from a male donor with esophageal squamous cell carcinoma.

As regards this clonotype: The conserved phenylalanine or tryptophan normally closing the CDR3 is absent here, so this likely arose from a read error. It is unclear where the CDR3 begins or ends on the DNA, so no DNA is shown, and the CDR3 is as TCRdb lists it. The chain is built from TRBV5-4 and TRBJ1-1. The CDR3 has 17 amino acids, counting both end residues. Germline CDR1 and CDR2: SGHNT and YYREEE (reference sequence). CDR3 amino acids: CASSPSRGAWGQRPDFR.

The V call is TRBV28, the J call TRBJ2-7; possible D gene TRBD2, 6 bases. The J call may be incorrect, as the DNA end agrees better with TRBJ2-1. The CDR3 totals 14 residues. The germline gives CDR1 MDHEN, CDR2 SYDVKM. CDR3 residues: CASSLYQVRGTQFF. The CDR3, as DNA: TGTGCCAGCAGTTTATACCAGGTTCGGGGGACCCAGTTCTTC.